Each of the 28 T cell receptor beta chains below was sequenced from the same sample in a study of cytomegalovirus exposure and HLA in healthy donors. It was with 60 Vbeta and 13 Jbeta primers that the PCR ran. The assay was immunoSEQ multiplex PCR, and TCRdb's table has in-frame clones only and misses some. The sample includes about 98,000 clones, approximately 69% seen only once; the top ten take 0.95% to 1.5%. The source material was PBMCs. All receptors come from a female donor in good health and CMV-seronegative.

This clone turned up a few times. The chain recombines TRBV2 with TRBJ1-1, with 9 bases fitting TRBD1. Looked up from germline, CDR1 is SNHLY and CDR2 is FYNNEI. V was pared by 10 bases and J by 4 bases, with 4 bases of the junction left unmatched. The CDR3 runs 12 residues. CDR3 sequence reads: CATQGAVTEAFF. CDR3 coding DNA: TGTGCCACACAGGGGGCGGTCACTGAAGCTTTCTTT.

This chain connects TRBV27 to TRBJ1-2; D gene unclear. Germline lookup yields CDR1 MNHEY and CDR2 SMNVEV (reference sequence). CDR3 length equals 13 residues. V lost 6 bases to trimming and J lost 4 bases, with 12 bases between them. Written as DNA, the CDR3 is TGTGCCAGCAGCCAGGTTGCTGGCTATGGCTACACCTTC. Its protein product is CASSQVAGYGYTF.

The chain recombines TRBV5-6 with TRBJ2-1, with TRBD1 matching 9 bases. The germline CDR1 and CDR2 sequences are SGHDT and YYEEEE. The CDR3 spans 15 residues. Losses at the gene ends were 6 bases for V and 7 bases for J; bases not matched to a gene: 11. The CDR3 nucleotides read TGTGCCAGCAACTTCCCCGGGACAGGGAGAAATGAGCAGTTCTTC. It is translated as CASNFPGTGRNEQFF.

The chain couples TRBV2 to TRBJ2-7; perhaps TRBD2 as D (7 bases). In germline, CDR1 is SNHLY, CDR2 FYNNEI. The ends were cut back, 6 bases at V and 3 bases at J, with 18 bases in the middle. The CDR3 loop spans 15 amino acids. DNA of the CDR3: TGTGCCAGCAGGGTGGGGGGGGCCGCCATCTACGAGCAGTACTTC. Translation gives CASRVGGAAIYEQYF. Full variable domain (outside the CDR3, taken from reference TRBV2 and TRBJ2-7): EPEVTQTPSHQVTQMGQEVILRCVPISNHLYFYWYRQILGQKVEFLVSFYNNEISEKSEIFDDQFSVERPDGSNFTLKIRSTKLEDSAMYFCASRVGGAAIYEQYFGPGTRLTVT.

On this clone: A read error may produce the germline difference seen at one junction end. The gene calls are TRBV6-7 and TRBJ1-5; D ambiguous. Being an ORF, TRBV6-7 has a function that is uncertain. The length of the CDR3 is 17 residues. The CDR3 nucleotides are TGTGTCAGCAGTTACCAACCCTTCTATCGGAGGCTTCAGCCCCAGCATTTT. This translates into CVSSYQPFYRRLQPQHF.

The genes are TRBV29-1 and TRBJ2-2; the D is unclear. This CDR3 contains 12 residues. V was cut by 4 bases and J by 3 bases, with 6 bases left in between. CDR1 is SQVTM, CDR2 ANQGSEA, per germline. Here the CDR3 DNA reads TGCAGCGTTGTTAGTGACACCGGGGAGCTGTTTTTT. Translating gives CSVVSDTGELFF.

This clone was counted a few times. CDR3: CASSSGVGGGGTQYF. Written as DNA, the CDR3 is TGTGCCAGCAGTTCAGGGGTGGGCGGGGGCGGGACCCAGTACTTC. The rearrangement links TRBV27 to TRBJ2-5; TRBD2 might be the D (7 bases). The CDR3 extends over 15 amino acids. Germline V gives CDR1 MNHEY, CDR2 SMNVEV (reference sequence). Trimming cost V 4 bases and J 7 bases, with 19 bases left between them.

V gene TRBV7-2 combines with J gene TRBJ2-1, with D possibly matching TRBD1 (6 bases). V was trimmed by 6 bases and J by 7 bases, leaving 16 bases between them. This CDR3 is built from 14 residues. The germline CDR1 and CDR2 sequences are SGHTA and FQGNSA. CDR3 DNA: TGTGCCAGCAGAGGTCTCGGACAGCTGAATGAGCAGTTCTTC. Protein product: CASRGLGQLNEQFF.

V usage is TRBV4-3 and J usage is TRBJ2-2; the match to TRBD1 covers 10 bases. This CDR3 is 16 amino acids long. CDR1 and CDR2 from the germline V gene are LGHNA and YSLEER. The ends lost 1 base at V and 3 bases at J; junction bases unmatched: 2. The CDR3, as DNA: TGCGCCAGCAGCCAAGGGACAGGGGGACACACCGGGGAGCTGTTTTTT. Protein product: CASSQGTGGHTGELFF.

This sequence joins TRBV7-2 and TRBJ2-1, with 10 nucleotides matching TRBD2. The V gene end was trimmed by 1 base and the J gene end by 7 bases; junction bases not matched to a gene: 4. Germline V gene lookup returns CDR1 SGHTA and CDR2 FQGNSA. This CDR3 region has 15 residues. CDR3 in amino acids: CASSLELAGWNEQFF. In nucleotides, the CDR3 is TGTGCCAGCAGCTTAGAACTAGCGGGGTGGAATGAGCAGTTCTTC. The complete variable domain, with remaining parts taken from reference TRBV7-2 and TRBJ2-1, reads GAGVSQSPSNKVTEKGKDVELRCDPISGHTALYWYRQSLGQGLEFLIYFQGNSAPDKSGLPSDRFSAERTGGSVSTLTIQRTQQEDSAVYLCASSLELAGWNEQFFGPGTRLTVL.

This clone was seen only once. This sample includes further DNA sequences coding for the same CDR3. The rearrangement joins TRBV7-2 to TRBJ2-7, with 9 bases aligning to TRBD1. Looked up from germline, CDR1 is SGHTA and CDR2 is FQGNSA. The CDR3 is 15 residues long. V gave up 1 base and J gave up 2 bases; unmatched junction bases: 3. The CDR3 sequence: CASSLGGTGTYEQYF. DNA for the CDR3: TGTGCCAGCAGCTTAGGCGGGACAGGGACCTACGAGCAGTACTTC.

This clone was observed a handful of times. The J gene is TRBJ2-7, the V gene TRBV7-5; TRBD1, as called in the table, went unchecked against the DNA. TRBV7-5 is recorded as a pseudogene. This CDR3 is built from 15 residues. CDR3 loop: CARSPPRWGQYEQYF. The CDR3 bases are TGTGCCAGAAGCCCCCCCCGATGGGGGCAATACGAGCAGTACTTC.

The chain recombines TRBV25-1 with TRBJ1-2; D unclear. Trimming cost V 1 base and J 3 bases, with 9 bases left between them. CDR1 is MGHDK, CDR2 SYGVNS, per germline. This CDR3 comprises 14 residues. CDR3 sequence reads: CASSESVAYYGYTF. CDR3 in DNA: TGTGCCAGCAGTGAATCTGTAGCCTACTATGGCTACACCTTC.

The gene calls are TRBV23-1 and TRBJ2-3; D unresolved. TRBV23-1 is an open reading frame, and its role is uncertain. Trimming pared 3 bases from V and 7 bases from J, leaving 17 bases between. The CDR3 runs 15 residues. The CDR3, as DNA: TGCGCCAGCAGTCATTCGTTTCCACTGAGCAATACGCAGTATTTT. Its translation is CASSHSFPLSNTQYF.

The chain combines TRBV19 with TRBJ2-2; 7 bases match TRBD2. Losses at the gene ends were 3 bases for V and 6 bases for J; bases not matched to a gene: 10. The length of the CDR3 is 16 residues. Germline V CDR1 and CDR2: LNHDA, SQIVND (reference sequence). This CDR3 reads CASSITGEGPAGELFF. CDR3 nucleotide sequence: TGTGCCAGTAGTATTACGGGGGAGGGCCCGGCCGGGGAGCTGTTTTTT. Full variable domain (missing parts from reference TRBV19 and TRBJ2-2): DGGITQSPKYLFRKEGQNVTLSCEQNLNHDAMYWYRQDPGQGLRLIYYSQIVNDFQKGDIAEGYSVSREKKESFPLTVTSAQKNPTAFYLCASSITGEGPAGELFFGEGSRLTVL.

This clone showed up just a few times. V and J are TRBV18 and TRBJ1-4, with 7 bases matching TRBD1. The V gene's germline CDR1 is KGHSH and CDR2 LQKENI. V shed 3 bases and J 7 bases; nucleotides not matched to a gene: 8. The CDR3 length is 15 residues. The CDR3 region is CASSPSRQGGEKLFF. The CDR3 nucleotides read TGTGCCAGCTCACCGTCCCGGCAGGGGGGTGAAAAACTGTTTTTT. Variable domain in full (rest from reference TRBV18 and TRBJ1-4): NAGVMQNPRHLVRRRGQEARLRCSPMKGHSHVYWYRQLPEEGLKFMVYLQKENIIDESGMPKERFSAEFPKEGPSILRIQQVVRGDSAAYFCASSPSRQGGEKLFFGSGTQLSVL.

The chain combines TRBV6-1 with TRBJ2-5, with 8 bases that match TRBD2. The J segment lost 1 base and the V segment lost 5 bases, leaving 3 bases of the junction unmatched. Germline lookup yields CDR1 MNHNS and CDR2 SASEGT. There are 14 residues in the CDR3. The DNA of the CDR3 is TGTGCCAGCAGTCCCGCGGGGGGCCAAGAGACCCAGTACTTC. Residues: CASSPAGGQETQYF.

V gene TRBV11-2 combines with J gene TRBJ2-7; the D gene is possibly TRBD2 (5 bases). This CDR3 has 13 amino acids. Germline CDR1 SGHAT, CDR2 FQNNGV. Trimming pared 5 bases from V and 2 bases from J, leaving 10 bases between. Written as DNA, the CDR3 is TGTGCCAGCAGCCAGGACTTAACCTACGAGCAGTACTTC. This codes for CASSQDLTYEQYF.

The rearrangement uses TRBV7-2 and TRBJ2-1, with 10 nucleotides matching TRBD2. The CDR3 runs to 15 residues. The junction had 16 bases not matched to a gene; V was cut back by 5 bases and J by 15 bases. Germline CDR1 and CDR2: SGHTA and FQGNSA. CDR3 coding DNA: TGTGCCAGCAGCCCGGGGGGTCTAGCGGGAGTGCTTGCGTTCTTC. It is translated as CASSPGGLAGVLAFF.

The chain links TRBV19 to TRBJ2-1; 8 bases match TRBD1. This CDR3 spans 15 amino acids. V lost 4 bases and J lost 8; bases outside the gene matches: 10. Germline V gene data show CDR1 as LNHDA and CDR2 as SQIVND (reference sequence). The CDR3, as DNA: TGTGCCAGTAGTACCGGACAGGGTAGGGATGATGAGCAGTTCTTC. Translating gives CASSTGQGRDDEQFF.

The rearrangement joins TRBV6-1 to TRBJ1-1; the match to TRBD1 covers 11 bases. This CDR3 is built from 13 residues. Trimming took 3 bases from V and 10 from J; bases not matched to a gene: 4. Germline assignment: CDR1 MNHNS and CDR2 SASEGT. DNA of the CDR3: TGTGCCAGCAGTGAGCGGGGGACAGGGGGAGCTTTCTTT. Its protein product is CASSERGTGGAFF.

The rearrangement uses TRBV14 and TRBJ2-1; tentative D call: TRBD2 (6 bases). Trimming took off 0 bases at V and 5 bases at J, with 20 bases between the two ends. The CDR3 has 18 residues. Germline V gene data show CDR1 as SGHDN and CDR2 as FVKESK. In DNA, the CDR3 is TGTGCCAGCAGCCAAGAAGCATTCGGGAGAGCCCAAAACAATGAGCAGTTCTTC. Translated: CASSQEAFGRAQNNEQFF.

The J gene is TRBJ1-1, the V gene TRBV9, with 7 nucleotides matching TRBD1. This CDR3 is 14 amino acids long. CDR1 SGDLS and CDR2 YYNGEE come from the germline V gene. The ends lost 4 bases at V and 0 bases at J; junction bases unmatched: 3. The CDR3 is CASSQGGLNTEAFF. The CDR3 DNA is TGTGCCAGCAGCCAAGGGGGCCTGAACACTGAAGCTTTCTTT.

This chain connects TRBV10-3 to TRBJ2-7; 8 bases are shared with TRBD2. The CDR3 spans 12 residues. Germline CDR1 and CDR2: ENHRY and SYGVKD. Germline trimming cut 6 bases from V and 4 bases from J; bases unmatched to any gene: 2. The CDR3 loop reads CAISGGAYEQYF. CDR3 coding DNA: TGTGCCATCAGCGGGGGGGCGTACGAGCAGTACTTC.

The V and J genes are TRBV12-5 and TRBJ1-4; no reliable D call. Germline V lookup: CDR1 LGHNT, CDR2 FRNRAP. This CDR3 has 11 amino acids. Trimming stripped 2 bases from V and 11 bases from J, with 6 bases between. The CDR3 sequence: CASGLSKKLFF. CDR3 in DNA: TGTGCTAGTGGTTTGAGCAAGAAACTGTTTTTT.

V is TRBV5-1 and J is TRBJ2-3; tentative D call: TRBD1 (5 bases). V lost 4 bases, J lost 4 bases, and 13 bases lay in between. The CDR3 is made up of 14 amino acids. Germline CDR1 reads SGHRS; CDR2 reads YFSETQ. CDR3 in DNA: TGCGCCAGCAGCCTGGGTAGGACACCAGATACGCAGTATTTT. It encodes CASSLGRTPDTQYF.

CDR3 in amino acids: CASLPGDYRTQETQYF. CDR3 in DNA: TGCGCCAGCCTTCCGGGGGACTACCGAACACAAGAGACCCAGTACTTC. The chain carries TRBV5-1 and TRBJ2-5, with 7 bases lining up with TRBD2. The length of the CDR3 is 16 residues. J lost 2 bases, V lost 7 bases, and 14 bases had no gene match. The germline V gene encodes CDR1 SGHRS and CDR2 YFSETQ.

The chain combines TRBV7-2 with TRBJ2-3, with D perhaps matching TRBD1 (6 bases). The ends were cut back, 1 base at V and 3 bases at J, with 11 bases in the middle. Per the germline V gene, CDR1 is SGHTA and CDR2 is FQGNSA. CDR3 size: 15 residues. DNA of the CDR3: TGTGCCAGCAGCTTAGACTCCGGGACAACAGATACGCAGTATTTT. Its protein product is CASSLDSGTTDTQYF.